This TCR beta chain stems from a study of neurological immune-mediated disorders. The CDR3 runs 15 residues. Trimming removed 5 bases from V and 3 bases from J, with 14 bases in between. TCRdb called the 5' RACE reads again in MiXCR, with one record for every CDR3 protein. Of some 30,000 distinct CDR3 sequences listed, roughly 15% are singletons. This clonotype was counted a few times. This TCR was sampled from a man aged 65 to 85 in good health. Input material: PBMCs. The V call is TRBV12-3 or TRBV12-4, the J call TRBJ2-4; a weak D match, TRBD1 (6 bases). CDR3: CASSPPLGGKNIQYF. In DNA form, the CDR3 reads TGTGCCAGCAGTCCCCCACTAGGGGGCAAAAACATTCAGTACTTC.